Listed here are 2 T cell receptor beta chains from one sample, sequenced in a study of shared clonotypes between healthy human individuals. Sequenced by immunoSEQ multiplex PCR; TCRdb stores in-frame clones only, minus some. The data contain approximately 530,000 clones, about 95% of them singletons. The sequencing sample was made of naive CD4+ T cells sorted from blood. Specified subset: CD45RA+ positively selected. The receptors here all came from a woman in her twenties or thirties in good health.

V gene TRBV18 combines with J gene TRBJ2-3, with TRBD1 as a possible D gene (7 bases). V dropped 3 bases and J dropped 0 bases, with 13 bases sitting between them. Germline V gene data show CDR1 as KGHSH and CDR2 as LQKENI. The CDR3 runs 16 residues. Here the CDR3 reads CASSPRSGGSTDTQYF. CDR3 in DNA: TGTGCCAGCTCACCGAGGTCAGGGGGGAGCACAGATACGCAGTATTTT.

The CDR3 is CASKMGGLAGSREQYF. In DNA form, the CDR3 reads TGTGCCAGCAAAATGGGGGGGCTAGCGGGATCAAGGGAGCAGTACTTC. The V call is TRBV27, the J call TRBJ2-7, with 9 bases that match TRBD2. The CDR3 is 16 amino acids. CDR1 is MNHEY, CDR2 SMNVEV, per germline (reference sequence). V was clipped by 7 bases and J by 7 bases; unmatched bases: 17.